This entry concerns a single T cell receptor beta chain. Each CDR3 protein is one row after TCRdb ran MiXCR on the 5' RACE reads. The sample consists of about 550,000 distinct CDR3 sequences, around 24% of them appearing once. This entry comes from a study of identical twins. The data also belong to a second study, concerning yellow fever vaccine responses in identical twins.

This clonotype was obtained from a woman aged 18-35 years in good health. The sequenced material came from CD4+ T cells sorted from blood.

The CDR3, as DNA: TGTGCCAGCAGTTTGGTCCCAGGGCCCAATCAGCCCCAGCATTTT. Encoded protein: CASSLVPGPNQPQHF. V usage is TRBV28 and J usage is TRBJ1-5; tentatively, D is TRBD1 (5 bases). The CDR3 extends over 15 amino acids. Trimming removed 3 bases at V and 3 bases at J, with 12 bases between. Germline assignment: CDR1 MDHEN and CDR2 SYDVKM.